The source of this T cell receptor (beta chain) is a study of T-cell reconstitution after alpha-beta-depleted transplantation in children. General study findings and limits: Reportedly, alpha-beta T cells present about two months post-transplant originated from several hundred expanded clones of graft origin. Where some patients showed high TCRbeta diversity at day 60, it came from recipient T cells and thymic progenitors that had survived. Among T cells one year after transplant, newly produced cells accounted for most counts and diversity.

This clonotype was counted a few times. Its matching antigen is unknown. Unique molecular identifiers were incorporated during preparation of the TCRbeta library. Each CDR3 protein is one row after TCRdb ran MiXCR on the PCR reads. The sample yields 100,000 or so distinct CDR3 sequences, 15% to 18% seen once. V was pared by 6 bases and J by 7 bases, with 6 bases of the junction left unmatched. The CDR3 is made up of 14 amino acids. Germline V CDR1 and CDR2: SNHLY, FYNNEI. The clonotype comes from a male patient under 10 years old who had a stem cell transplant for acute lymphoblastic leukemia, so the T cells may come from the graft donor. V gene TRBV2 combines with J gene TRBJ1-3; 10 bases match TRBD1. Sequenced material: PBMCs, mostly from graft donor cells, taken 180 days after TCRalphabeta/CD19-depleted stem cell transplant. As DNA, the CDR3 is TGTGCCAGCAGAGTGGACAGGGGGAAGAACACCATATATTTT. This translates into CASRVDRGKNTIYF. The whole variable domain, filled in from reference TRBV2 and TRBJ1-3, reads EPEVTQTPSHQVTQMGQEVILRCVPISNHLYFYWYRQILGQKVEFLVSFYNNEISEKSEIFDDQFSVERPDGSNFTLKIRSTKLEDSAMYFCASRVDRGKNTIYFGEGSWLTVV.